This T cell receptor beta chain was identified in a study of spatial heterogeneity in lung cancer. The overall study: TCR and UMI combinations that were unique each appeared, on average, more than ten times in raw reads. Study results and limitations: Blood contained ubiquitous expanded tumor TCRs more at resection than at follow-up.

TCRdb re-called the 5' RACE reads with MiXCR, one entry per CDR3 protein. This sample has about 23,000 distinct CDR3 sequences; around 3.2% occur once, and the top ten carry 29%. This clonotype rates as medium-sized. Its target is unknown. Stated time point: sample taken at primary tumor resection. No cells were sorted before sequencing. The whole RNA sequenced was extracted from tumor, nontumor lung or frozen PBMC. V was pared by 1 base and J by 6 bases, with 5 bases of the junction left unmatched. The CDR3 is 16 residues long. The germline gives CDR1 KGHDR, CDR2 SFDVKD. The material was PBMCs, obtained at surgery. The receptor was isolated from a female donor with early-stage non-small cell lung cancer. V is TRBV24-1 and J is TRBJ2-1; TRBD1 matches 10 bases. The CDR3 loop reads CATSDLGDRGRNEQFF. CDR3 bases: TGTGCCACCAGTGATTTAGGGGACAGGGGTCGCAATGAGCAGTTCTTC.